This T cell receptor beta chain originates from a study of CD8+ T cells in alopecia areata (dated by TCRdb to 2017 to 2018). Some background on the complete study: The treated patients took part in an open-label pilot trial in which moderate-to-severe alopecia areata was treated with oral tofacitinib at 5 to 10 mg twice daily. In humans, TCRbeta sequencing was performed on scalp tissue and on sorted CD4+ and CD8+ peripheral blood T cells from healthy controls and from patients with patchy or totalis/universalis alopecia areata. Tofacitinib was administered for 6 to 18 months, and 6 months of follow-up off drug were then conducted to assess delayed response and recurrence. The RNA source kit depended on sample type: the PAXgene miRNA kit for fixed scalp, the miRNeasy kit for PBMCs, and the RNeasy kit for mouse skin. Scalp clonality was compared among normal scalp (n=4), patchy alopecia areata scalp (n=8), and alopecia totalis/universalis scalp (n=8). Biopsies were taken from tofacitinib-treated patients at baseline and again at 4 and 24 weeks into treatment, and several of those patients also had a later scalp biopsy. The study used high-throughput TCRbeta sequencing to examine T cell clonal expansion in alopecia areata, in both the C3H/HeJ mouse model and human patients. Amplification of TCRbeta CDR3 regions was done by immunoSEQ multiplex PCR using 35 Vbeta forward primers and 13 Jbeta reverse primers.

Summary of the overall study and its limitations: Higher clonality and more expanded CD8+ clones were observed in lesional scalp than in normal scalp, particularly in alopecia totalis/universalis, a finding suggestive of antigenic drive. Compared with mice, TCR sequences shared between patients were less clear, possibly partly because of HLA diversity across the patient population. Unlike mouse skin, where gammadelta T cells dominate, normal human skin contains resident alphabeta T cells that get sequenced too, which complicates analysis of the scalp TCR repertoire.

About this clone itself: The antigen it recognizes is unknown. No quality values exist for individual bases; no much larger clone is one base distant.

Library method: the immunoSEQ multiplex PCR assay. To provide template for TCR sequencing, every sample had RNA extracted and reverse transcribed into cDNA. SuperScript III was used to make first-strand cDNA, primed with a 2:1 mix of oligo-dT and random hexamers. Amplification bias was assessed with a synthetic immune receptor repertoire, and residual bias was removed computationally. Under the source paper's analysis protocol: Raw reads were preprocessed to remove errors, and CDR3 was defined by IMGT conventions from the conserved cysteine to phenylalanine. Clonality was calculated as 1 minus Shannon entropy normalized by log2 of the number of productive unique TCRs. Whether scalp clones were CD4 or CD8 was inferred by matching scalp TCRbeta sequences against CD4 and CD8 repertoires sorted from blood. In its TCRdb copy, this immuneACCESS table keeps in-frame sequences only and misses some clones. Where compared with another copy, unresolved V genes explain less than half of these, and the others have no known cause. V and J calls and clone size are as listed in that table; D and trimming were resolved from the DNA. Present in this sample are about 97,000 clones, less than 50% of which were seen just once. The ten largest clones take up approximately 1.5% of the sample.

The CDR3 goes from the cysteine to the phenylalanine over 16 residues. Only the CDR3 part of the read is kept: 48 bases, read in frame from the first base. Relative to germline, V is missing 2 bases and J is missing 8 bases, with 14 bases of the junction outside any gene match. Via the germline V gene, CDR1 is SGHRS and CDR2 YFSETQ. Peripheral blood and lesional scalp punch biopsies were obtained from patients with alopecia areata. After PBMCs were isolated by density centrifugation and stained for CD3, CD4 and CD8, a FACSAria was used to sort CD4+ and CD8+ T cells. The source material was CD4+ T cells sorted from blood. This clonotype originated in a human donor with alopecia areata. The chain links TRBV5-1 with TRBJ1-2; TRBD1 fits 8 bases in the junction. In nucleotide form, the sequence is TGCGCCAGCAGCTTTCAACCGATGACAGGGGAGGGAGGCTACACCTTC. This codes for CASSFQPMTGEGGYTF. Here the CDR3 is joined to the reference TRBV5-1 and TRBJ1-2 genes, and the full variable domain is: KAGVTQTPRYLIKTRGQQVTLSCSPISGHRSVSWYQQTPGQGLQFLFEYFSETQRNKGNFPGRFSGRQFSNSRSEMNVSTLELGDSALYLCASSFQPMTGEGGYTFGSGTRLTVV.